Each of the 13 T cell receptor beta chains below was sequenced from the same sample in a study of blood T cells in healthy people across ages. Next came a second PCR, run for about 6 to 12 cycles, which used a sample-barcoded 5' primer along with a J-beta primer mix. TCRdb fed the 5' RACE reads into MiXCR, producing one record per CDR3 protein. The sample contains 890,000 or so distinct CDR3 sequences, around 62% of which appear only once. Sequenced input: blood. These receptor sequences come from a man aged 25 to 45 in good health.

V usage is TRBV29-1 and J usage is TRBJ1-2, with D uncertain. The CDR3 consists of 14 residues. Trimming removed 1 base from V and 6 bases from J, with 15 bases in between. The germline V gene encodes CDR1 SQVTM and CDR2 ANQGSEA. The CDR3 nucleotides read TGCAGCGTTGAAGGGGCTCTCTTCTCCCATGGCTACACCTTC. This codes for CSVEGALFSHGYTF.

The V call is TRBV6-6, the J call TRBJ2-7, with 11 bases fitting TRBD2. The J segment lost 4 bases and the V segment lost 2 bases, leaving 7 bases of the junction unmatched. Germline CDR1 and CDR2: MNHNY and SVGAGI (reference sequence). The CDR3 covers 16 residues. CDR3 bases: TGTGCCAGCAGTTACCGACTAGCGGGGACTAATTACGAGCAGTACTTC. It translates to CASSYRLAGTNYEQYF.

CDR3: CASRTVQGLSYEQYF. The CDR3 DNA is TGTGCCAGCAGAACCGTACAGGGGCTCTCCTACGAGCAGTACTTC. V is TRBV21-1 and J is TRBJ2-7; the D call of TRBD1 is as the table states it, not checked on the DNA. TRBV21-1 is deemed a pseudogene. This CDR3 spans 15 amino acids.

The chain recombines TRBV5-1 with TRBJ2-3; TRBD2 matches 7 bases. V shed 5 bases and J 1 base; nucleotides not matched to a gene: 4. This CDR3 comprises 14 residues. Germline CDR1 is SGHRS and CDR2 is YFSETQ. The CDR3 spells CASSRRGGTDTQYF. CDR3 DNA: TGCGCCAGCAGTCGACGGGGGGGCACAGATACGCAGTATTTT.

CDR3 sequence reads: CASSFGSEKLFF. DNA of the CDR3: TGTGCCAGCAGTTTTGGCAGTGAAAAACTGTTTTTT. The rearrangement links TRBV12-3 or TRBV12-4 to TRBJ1-4; D not resolved. There are 12 residues in the CDR3. Trimming took 3 bases from V and 7 from J, leaving 6 bases between them.

J is TRBJ2-3 and V is TRBV18; no firm D call. The V gene's germline CDR1 is KGHSH and CDR2 LQKENI. The CDR3 sequence is 15 residues long. V lost 1 base, J lost 3 bases, and 11 bases lay in between. The CDR3 protein is CASSPLDAFTDTQYF. The CDR3 nucleotides read TGTGCCAGCTCACCACTGGACGCCTTTACAGATACGCAGTATTTT.

The CDR3 coding sequence is TGTGCCAGCACCTTCGGGGAGCAAGAGACCCAGTACTTC. Its protein is CASTFGEQETQYF. The chain combines TRBV7-2 with TRBJ2-5; TRBD2 might be the D (5 bases). The CDR3 length is 13 residues. The germline CDR1 and CDR2 sequences are SGHTA and FQGNSA. Trimming took 7 bases from V and 2 from J, leaving 11 bases between them.

The chain carries TRBV28 and TRBJ2-7; perhaps TRBD1 as D (6 bases). Germline V gives CDR1 MDHEN, CDR2 SYDVKM. The CDR3 loop spans 12 amino acids. Between the trimmed V and J ends, which lost 9 bases and 7 bases, there was a span of 16 bases. The CDR3 region has the DNA TGTGCCAGTTCCGGACAGCTCTCGGAGCAGTACTTC. This gives the protein CASSGQLSEQYF.

The chain links TRBV4-3 to TRBJ2-5, with TRBD1 matching over 8 bases. The J call may be incorrect, as the DNA end agrees better with TRBJ2-7. The CDR3 is made up of 16 amino acids. CDR1 is LGHNA, CDR2 YSLEER, per germline. CDR3 in amino acids: CASSQGPQGVPHEQYF. The CDR3 bases are TGCGCCAGCAGCCAAGGCCCACAGGGGGTTCCCCACGAGCAGTACTTC.

The rearrangement links TRBV6-6 to TRBJ1-2; D unclear. The CDR3 spans 15 residues. The germline V gene encodes CDR1 MNHNY and CDR2 SVGAGI (reference sequence). The V end was cut by 5 bases, the J end by 0 bases, with 13 bases between. DNA of the CDR3: TGTGCCAGCAGTAAACCGGGAGTCACTAACTATGGCTACACCTTC. Protein sequence: CASSKPGVTNYGYTF.

This clonotype was seen only once. The chain combines TRBV12-3 or TRBV12-4 with TRBJ2-1; D possibly corresponds to TRBD2 (5 bases). The ends were cut back, 11 bases at V and 5 bases at J, with 19 bases in the middle. The CDR3 length is 14 residues. For the CDR3, the DNA is TGTGCCTCAGCGGCAGGATGGCAGGACAATGAGCAGTTCTTC. It yields the protein CASAAGWQDNEQFF.

This clonotype was observed a few times. V gene TRBV7-2 combines with J gene TRBJ2-3; 9 positions match TRBD1. Germline V gene data show CDR1 as SGHTA and CDR2 as FQGNSA. The trim removed 7 bases at V and 7 bases at J, leaving 9 bases unmatched. CDR3 size: 14 residues. CDR3 sequence reads: CASTTGGSSNTQYF. In DNA, the CDR3 is TGTGCCAGCACTACAGGGGGCTCATCGAATACGCAGTATTTT. The full variable domain, its missing parts supplied by reference TRBV7-2 and TRBJ2-3, is GAGVSQSPSNKVTEKGKDVELRCDPISGHTALYWYRQSLGQGLEFLIYFQGNSAPDKSGLPSDRFSAERTGGSVSTLTIQRTQQEDSAVYLCASTTGGSSNTQYFGPGTRLTVL.

The V gene is TRBV29-1, the J gene TRBJ2-1, with 7 bases matching TRBD2. The CDR3 runs 13 residues. Per germline, CDR1 SQVTM and CDR2 ANQGSEA. The V and J ends lost 6 bases and 7 bases, in that order; junction bases with no gene match: 9. CDR3 residues: CSVLGGGGNEQFF. CDR3 DNA: TGCAGCGTCCTTGGGGGGGGAGGGAATGAGCAGTTCTTC.